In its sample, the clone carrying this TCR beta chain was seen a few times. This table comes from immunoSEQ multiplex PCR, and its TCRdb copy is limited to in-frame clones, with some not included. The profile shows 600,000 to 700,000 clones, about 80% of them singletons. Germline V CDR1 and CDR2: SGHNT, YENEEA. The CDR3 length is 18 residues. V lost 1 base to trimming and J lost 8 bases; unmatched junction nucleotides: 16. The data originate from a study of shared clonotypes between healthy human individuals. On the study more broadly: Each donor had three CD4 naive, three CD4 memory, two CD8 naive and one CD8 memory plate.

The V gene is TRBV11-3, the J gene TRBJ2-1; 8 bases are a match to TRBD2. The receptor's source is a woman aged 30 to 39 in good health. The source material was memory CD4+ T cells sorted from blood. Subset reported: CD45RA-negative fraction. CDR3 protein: CASSLGPSGSSAIDEQFF. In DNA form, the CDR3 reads TGTGCCAGCAGCTTAGGACCGAGCGGGAGTTCAGCGATAGATGAGCAGTTCTTC.